The 14 T cell receptor beta chains below come from one sample, sequenced in a study of blood T cell repertoires in COVID-19. Sequenced by immunoSEQ multiplex PCR; TCRdb stores in-frame clones only, minus some. The table records some 270,000 clones, 86% of them present only once. The specimen sequenced was peripheral blood. Receptor source: a woman aged 55-69 years who had recovered from COVID-19.

The J gene is TRBJ1-5, the V gene TRBV28, with D perhaps TRBD1 (5 bases). Germline values: CDR1 MDHEN, CDR2 SYDVKM. This CDR3 is 12 amino acids long. Trimming stripped 7 bases from V and 14 bases from J, with 18 bases between. The CDR3 bases are TGTGCCAGCACCGGATGGGGCCCCCGGGAGCATTTT. This sequence encodes CASTGWGPREHF. Together with reference TRBV28 and TRBJ1-5, the CDR3 gives the full variable domain: DVKVTQSSRYLVKRTGEKVFLECVQDMDHENMFWYRQDPGLGLRLIYFSYDVKMKEKGDIPEGYSVSREKKERFSLILESASTNQTSMYLCASTGWGPREHFGDGTRLSIL.

The chain has TRBV27 and TRBJ2-3, with 12 bases matching TRBD2. CDR3 length equals 13 residues. Germline loops: CDR1 MNHEY, CDR2 SMNVEV (reference sequence). This CDR3 is CVTSGGNTDTQYF. The CDR3 bases are TGTGTGACTAGCGGGGGAAACACAGATACGCAGTATTTT.

This rearrangement joins TRBV7-9 to TRBJ1-2, with D possibly TRBD1 on 5 matching bases. V gave up 1 base and J gave up 8 bases, with 11 bases separating them. The germline V gene encodes CDR1 SEHNR and CDR2 FQNEAQ (reference sequence). The CDR3 covers 13 residues. The CDR3 is CASSLGLRTGYTF. CDR3 bases: TGTGCCAGCAGCTTAGGGCTGAGGACAGGCTACACCTTC.

This clone was detected once. This chain links TRBV20-1 with TRBJ2-7, with D possibly matching TRBD2 (5 bases). The V gene lost 6 bases and the J gene lost 5 bases, with 14 bases spanning the gap. Germline V CDR1 and CDR2: DFQATT, SNEGSKA (reference sequence). The CDR3 covers 12 residues. The CDR3 DNA reads TGCAGTGCCAGTCGCTACGGGGACGAGCAGTACTTC. This gives the protein CSASRYGDEQYF.

The rearrangement joins TRBV18 to TRBJ2-7; 8 nucleotides line up with TRBD1. The CDR3 covers 15 residues. The germline V gene has CDR1 KGHSH and CDR2 LQKENI. V trimming: 0 bases; J trimming: 1 base; junction bases outside the gene matches: 2. CDR3 bases: TGTGCCAGCTCACCACCTCAGGGGGCATCCTACGAGCAGTACTTC. Protein: CASSPPQGASYEQYF.

In DNA, the CDR3 is TGTGCCAGCAGTTCCTTCCCACAGGGGAAGGCTGGGGAGCTGTTTTTT. The encoded protein is CASSSFPQGKAGELFF. The chain combines TRBV6-5 with TRBJ2-2; 7 nucleotides agree with TRBD1. The CDR3 runs 16 residues. Losses at the gene ends were 4 bases for V and 8 bases for J; bases not matched to a gene: 13. From germline, CDR1 is MNHEY and CDR2 SVGAGI.

The chain uses TRBV6-5 and TRBJ1-2; D is ambiguous. The V gene's germline CDR1 is MNHEY and CDR2 SVGAGI. The CDR3 contains 13 residues. The V end was cut by 5 bases, the J end by 6 bases, with 13 bases between. The CDR3 bases are TGTGCCAGCAGTATTAGAGGGATTCATGGCTACACCTTC. It codes for CASSIRGIHGYTF.

Here the CDR3 DNA reads TGTGCCAGTAGTATCGCACAGGGGATGGGAGAGACCCAGTACTTC. Amino acids: CASSIAQGMGETQYF. The chain employs TRBV19 and TRBJ2-5, with TRBD1 matching 7 bases. The germline V gene has CDR1 LNHDA and CDR2 SQIVND (reference sequence). This CDR3 comprises 15 residues. Germline trimming cut 3 bases from V and 4 bases from J; bases unmatched to any gene: 8.

The chain links TRBV4-2 to TRBJ2-5; possibly TRBD2 for D (6 bases). The CDR3 spans 14 residues. CDR1 LGHNA and CDR2 YNFKEQ come from the germline V gene. The V end was cut by 4 bases, the J end by 9 bases, with 18 bases between. CDR3 amino acids: CASSPSGLAGPQYF. The CDR3 DNA is TGTGCCAGCAGCCCCTCGGGCCTCGCGGGGCCCCAGTACTTC.

This chain joins TRBV9 and TRBJ2-3, with D tentatively TRBD1 (6 bases). Trimming cost V 3 bases and J 0 bases, with 14 bases left between them. Germline CDR1 and CDR2: SGDLS and YYNGEE. The CDR3 length is 16 residues. CDR3 bases: TGTGCCAGCAGCGGATTACAGGGCACTAGCACAGATACGCAGTATTTT. This translates into CASSGLQGTSTDTQYF.

V and J are TRBV5-1 and TRBJ1-2; D ambiguous. Germline-derived CDR1 and CDR2 are SGHRS and YFSETQ. CDR3 size: 13 residues. Trimming shortened V by 4 bases and J by 4 bases, and 11 bases separated the two germline ends. The CDR3 DNA reads as TGCGCCAGCAGCCCCCGCGGTATCTATGGCTACACCTTC. It is translated as CASSPRGIYGYTF.

V is TRBV18 and J is TRBJ2-2, with 7 positions matching TRBD1. V trimming: 2 bases; J trimming: 0 bases; junction bases outside the gene matches: 0. This CDR3 spans 15 amino acids. Germline V gives CDR1 KGHSH, CDR2 LQKENI. The CDR3 reads CASSPGQANTGELFF. CDR3 nucleotide sequence: TGTGCCAGCTCACCAGGACAGGCGAACACCGGGGAGCTGTTTTTT.

The chain joins TRBV6-5 to TRBJ1-4, with D possibly matching TRBD1 (6 bases). Trimming took 6 bases from V and 8 from J, leaving 19 bases between them. The germline gives CDR1 MNHEY, CDR2 SVGAGI. The CDR3 sequence is 15 residues long. Here the CDR3 DNA reads TGTGCCAGCAGCCTAAGGGGGGGAGCCCGGGAAAAACTGTTTTTT. Translating gives CASSLRGGAREKLFF.

The chain couples TRBV4-1 to TRBJ2-3; 7 bases match TRBD2. V lost 4 bases to trimming and J lost 2 bases; unmatched junction nucleotides: 12. Germline V gene sequence: CDR1 MGHRA, CDR2 YSYEKL. The CDR3 length is 17 residues. CDR3 protein: CASSLRGVDLHTDTQYF. CDR3 nucleotide sequence: TGCGCCAGCAGCCTCCGGGGGGTGGACTTACACACAGATACGCAGTATTTT.